These 6 T cell receptor beta chains were all obtained from the same sample, sequenced in a study of identical twins. Using its own MiXCR run on the 5' RACE reads, TCRdb lists one record per CDR3 protein. Among 700,000 to 950,000 distinct CDR3 sequences listed, around 12% were seen once. This same sample was also taken into another study, of yellow fever vaccine responses in identical twins.

Sequenced material: PBMCs. The receptors here all came from a woman aged 18-29 years in good health.

V gene TRBV12-3 or TRBV12-4 combines with J gene TRBJ2-3; TRBD2 agrees at 11 bases. J lost 5 bases, V lost 7 bases, and 8 bases had no gene match. The CDR3 totals 15 residues. CDR3 region: CASTLLAGAVDTQYF. The CDR3 DNA sequence: TGTGCCAGCACCCTACTAGCGGGGGCGGTAGATACGCAGTATTTT.

This chain links TRBV7-2 with TRBJ2-7; the match to TRBD1 covers 7 bases. This CDR3 spans 15 amino acids. CDR1 and CDR2 (germline): SGHTA, FQGNSA. V lost 5 bases to trimming and J lost 3 bases; unmatched junction nucleotides: 10. The CDR3 region has the DNA TGTGCCAGCAGCCCACCCGGACAGGCAGACTACGAGCAGTACGTC. This codes for CASSPPGQADYEQYV.

The chain is built from TRBV6-1 and TRBJ2-2, with 7 bases identical to TRBD2. CDR1 and CDR2 from the germline V gene are MNHNS and SASEGT. The CDR3 is 15 amino acids. The V and J ends lost 6 bases and 0 bases, in that order; junction bases with no gene match: 4. This chain's CDR3 is CASRRRGANTGELFF. CDR3 coding DNA: TGTGCCAGCAGACGACGGGGGGCGAACACCGGGGAGCTGTTTTTT.

This clonotype appeared a few times. The J gene is TRBJ1-1, the V gene TRBV23-1; D ambiguous. TRBV23-1 is an open reading frame whose function is uncertain. This CDR3 contains 11 residues. V shed 7 bases and J shed 1 base, with 4 bases lying between them. In nucleotides, the CDR3 is TGCGCCAGCATCCCGAACACTGAAGCTTTCTTT. It is translated as CASIPNTEAFF.

The rearrangement joins TRBV2 to TRBJ2-6, with TRBD1 matching 9 bases. V shed 11 bases and J 0 bases; nucleotides not matched to a gene: 11. The germline V gene has CDR1 SNHLY and CDR2 FYNNEI. CDR3 length: 17 residues. The CDR3 DNA follows: TGTGCCGTCCGGGACAGGGAGATTGGCTCTGGGGCCAACGTCCTGACTTTC. As protein: CAVRDREIGSGANVLTF.

There are a few counts of this clonotype. This chain uses TRBV10-2 with TRBJ2-7; possibly TRBD1 or TRBD2 for D (6 bases each). This CDR3 contains 15 residues. The V gene's germline CDR1 is WSHSY and CDR2 SAAADI. As DNA, the CDR3 is TGCGCCAGCAGTGAACCGGAGGGGGAAGGGTACGGGCAGTACGTC. This translates into CASSEPEGEGYGQYV.